The rows below give T cell receptor beta chains drawn from one sample of a study of PD-L1 blockade in urothelial cancer. Sequenced by immunoSEQ multiplex PCR; TCRdb stores in-frame clones only, minus some. The sample records 45,000 to 55,000 clones, 79% being singletons. This material consisted of PBMCs, taken around atezolizumab (anti-PD-L1) treatment. The receptors were gathered from a man in his 70s with urothelial cancer. Each CDR3 is given with its conserved first and last residue. D genes are given only for firm matches. Some rows mark clone size as missing; the rest say once, few, many or name a class of expanded clone.

j_call,clone_size,d_call,v_call,cdr3_aa,cdr3_nt
TRBJ2-7,once,TRBD1,TRBV10-2,CASGPGQGYEQYF,TGCGCCAGCGGACCGGGACAGGGCTACGAGCAGTACTTC
TRBJ2-1,.,.,TRBV27,CASLPGWESGNEQFF,TGTGCCAGCCTTCCTGGGTGGGAGTCGGGCAATGAGCAGTTCTTC
TRBJ1-5,.,.,TRBV30,CAWNSGGNQPQHF,TGTGCCTGGAACAGCGGCGGGAATCAGCCCCAGCATTTT
TRBJ2-2,.,.,TRBV2,CAGSQTSLASNTGELFF,TGTGCCGGCAGTCAAACGTCGCTAGCGTCGAACACCGGGGAGCTGTTTTTT
TRBJ2-3,.,TRBD1,TRBV7-9,CASSSYPGQGSTDTQYF,TGTGCCAGCAGCTCCTACCCGGGACAGGGTAGCACAGATACGCAGTATTTT
TRBJ2-7,once,.,TRBV5-6,CASSLAGTGTYEQYF,TGTGCCAGCAGCTTGGCCGGGACTGGTACCTACGAGCAGTACTTC
TRBJ1-3,.,.,TRBV28,CASSLFGKGIYF,TGTGCCAGCAGTTTATTCGGCAAGGGGATATATTTT
TRBJ1-2,.,TRBD1,TRBV27,CASSGGQGRAWGYTF,TGTGCCAGCAGTGGGGGACAGGGGAGAGCATGGGGCTACACCTTC
TRBJ1-2,.,TRBD1,TRBV7-6,CASSFGTEFAGYTF,TGTGCCAGCAGCTTCGGGACAGAGTTTGCTGGCTACACCTTC
TRBJ2-7,.,TRBD2,TRBV5-1,CASSLAGIAGEDIYEQYF,TGCGCCAGCAGCTTGGCTGGAATAGCGGGAGAGGATATCTACGAGCAGTACTTC
TRBJ2-3,.,.,TRBV19,CASSIRRGLLDTQYF,TGTGCCAGTAGTATCCGCAGGGGATTACTAGATACGCAGTATTTT
TRBJ2-4,.,.,TRBV11-2,CASSYSGTPKNIQYF,TGTGCCAGCAGCTACTCCGGGACTCCCAAAAACATTCAGTACTTC
TRBJ1-5,.,TRBD1,TRBV2,CASSELFPGQGFNQPQHF,TGTGCCAGCAGTGAATTGTTCCCGGGACAGGGATTCAATCAGCCCCAGCATTTT
TRBJ2-1,many,TRBD2,TRBV2,CASSGERTSGSTLKFF,TGTGCCAGCAGTGGCGAAAGGACTAGCGGGAGTACCCTAAAGTTCTTC
TRBJ2-1,.,.,TRBV14,CASSQDSLLAFYNEQFF,TGTGCCAGCAGCCAAGATAGTCTCCTAGCGTTCTACAATGAGCAGTTCTTC
TRBJ1-4,.,.,TRBV5-4,CASSLRVERGREKLFF,TGTGCCAGCAGCCTCAGGGTTGAGCGGGGTCGGGAAAAACTGTTTTTT
TRBJ1-1,.,.,TRBV6-1,CASSRQVTNTEAFF,TGTGCCAGCAGTCGACAGGTGACGAACACTGAAGCTTTCTTT
TRBJ2-1,.,TRBD2,TRBV6-4,CASSKLAGNFDNEQFF,TGTGCCAGCAGTAAACTAGCGGGAAACTTCGACAATGAGCAGTTCTTC
TRBJ1-1,.,.,TRBV28,CASSSAAGNTEAFF,TGTGCCAGCAGTAGCGCTGCGGGGAACACTGAAGCTTTCTTT
TRBJ1-1,.,.,TRBV28,CASRYPNMNTEAFF,TGTGCCAGCAGGTACCCTAATATGAACACTGAAGCTTTCTTT
TRBJ2-1,once,TRBD2,TRBV6-5,CASSYTLAGAGEQFF,TGTGCCAGCAGTTACACGTTAGCGGGAGCTGGTGAGCAGTTCTTC
TRBJ1-5,.,.,TRBV19,CASSIGQWYNQPQHF,TGTGCCAGTAGTATTGGACAGTGGTACAATCAGCCCCAGCATTTT
TRBJ2-5,once,.,TRBV5-1,CASSENIGAETQYF,TGCGCCAGCAGCGAAAATATTGGGGCAGAGACCCAGTACTTC
TRBJ1-1,.,.,TRBV19,CASSPRIAGFAMNTEAFF,TGTGCCAGTAGTCCTCGTATCGCGGGTTTTGCCATGAACACTGAAGCTTTCTTT
TRBJ1-1,.,TRBD1,TRBV6-5,CASSYSQGTNTEAFF,TGTGCCAGCAGTTACTCACAGGGGACGAACACTGAAGCTTTCTTT
TRBJ2-7,.,.,TRBV11-2,CASSLGLSRAYEQYF,TGTGCCAGCAGCTTAGGTTTATCCCGGGCCTACGAGCAGTACTTC
TRBJ2-5,.,TRBD2,TRBV11-3,CASSLASGAGETQYF,TGTGCCAGCAGCTTAGCTAGCGGGGCTGGGGAGACCCAGTACTTC
TRBJ1-4,.,TRBD1,TRBV5-1,CASSRTGLGEKLFF,TGCGCCAGCAGCCGGACAGGATTAGGTGAAAAACTGTTTTTT
TRBJ1-2,.,.,TRBV5-1,CASSLEAGNYGYTF,TGCGCCAGCAGCTTGGAAGCGGGAAACTATGGCTACACCTTC
TRBJ1-2,.,.,TRBV29-1,CSVARGANYGYTF,TGCAGCGTGGCCAGGGGCGCTAACTATGGCTACACCTTC
TRBJ2-5,.,TRBD2,TRBV11-2,CASSLSGLAGRRTQYF,TGTGCCAGCAGCTTATCCGGACTAGCGGGACGAAGGACCCAGTACTTC